This T cell receptor beta chain was recorded in a study of graft-versus-host responses after intestinal transplantation. Across the whole study: Grafts were multivisceral, liver-intestinal, or isolated intestinal. Once they had received anti-thymocyte globulin induction, all recipients took tacrolimus and steroids for about 3 years. The study, taken as a whole, reports: High graft-versus-host to host-versus-graft clonal ratios were seen in allografts of patients with graft-donor T cell macrochimerism.

On this clone itself: The antigen is undetermined.

The assay was immunoSEQ multiplex PCR, and TCRdb's table has in-frame clones only and misses some. Among 90,000 to 130,000 clones, around nine tenths were seen once, and the ten largest hold roughly 0.24%. The TCR was taken from a human donor who was the organ donor for an intestinal transplant. The sample in question was unstimulated CD4+ T cells sorted from spleen or lymph node cells, obtained before transplant.

The CDR3 protein is CASSLGLAQDTQYF. The CDR3 DNA sequence: TGTGCCAGTAGTCTCGGACTAGCGCAAGATACGCAGTATTTT. The gene calls are TRBV19 and TRBJ2-3; the match to TRBD2 covers 9 bases. Trimming cost V 5 bases and J 5 bases; bases outside gene matches: 5. This CDR3 has 14 residues. Germline-derived CDR1 and CDR2 are LNHDA and SQIVND (reference sequence).